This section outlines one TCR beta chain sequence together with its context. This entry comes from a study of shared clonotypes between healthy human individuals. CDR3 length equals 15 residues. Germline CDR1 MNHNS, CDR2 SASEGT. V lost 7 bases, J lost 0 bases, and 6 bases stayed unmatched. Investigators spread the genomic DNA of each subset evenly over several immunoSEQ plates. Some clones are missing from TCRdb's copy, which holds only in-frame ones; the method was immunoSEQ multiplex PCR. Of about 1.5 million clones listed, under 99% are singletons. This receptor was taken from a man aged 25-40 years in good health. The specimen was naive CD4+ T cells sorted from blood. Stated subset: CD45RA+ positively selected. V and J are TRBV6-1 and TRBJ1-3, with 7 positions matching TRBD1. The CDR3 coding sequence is TGTGCCAGCACCCTAGACAGGGTCTCTGGAAACACCATATATTTT. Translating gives CASTLDRVSGNTIYF.